The 18 T cell receptor beta chains below come from one sample, sequenced in a study of blood T cells in healthy people across ages. A second PCR, run for about 7 to 11 cycles, used a sample-barcoded 5' primer plus a J-beta primer mix. TCRdb re-analysed the 5' RACE reads in MiXCR, keeping a single row per CDR3 protein. The sample holds 650,000 to 950,000 distinct CDR3 sequences, approximately 48% seen once. Sample: blood. The receptors were sampled from a man in his sixties in good health.

A few counts support this clonotype. The chain carries TRBV7-2 and TRBJ2-6; 11 bases fit TRBD1. The germline gives CDR1 SGHTA, CDR2 FQGNSA. After removal of 4 bases from V and 1 base from J, the junction contained 3 bases not matched to a gene. The CDR3 contains 17 residues. Here the CDR3 reads CASSSGQGASGANVLTF. Here the CDR3 DNA reads TGTGCCAGCAGCTCAGGACAGGGGGCTTCTGGGGCCAACGTCCTGACTTTC.

J is TRBJ2-1 and V is TRBV7-8; D not resolved. The CDR3 is made up of 13 amino acids. Germline lookup yields CDR1 SGHVS and CDR2 FQNEAQ. V dropped 5 bases and J dropped 12 bases, with 17 bases sitting between them. In DNA, the CDR3 is TGTGCCAGCAGCCCTACTGGGCAAGTGACGCAGTTCTTC. Residues: CASSPTGQVTQFF. Variable domain in full (rest from reference TRBV7-8 and TRBJ2-1): GAGVSQSPRYKVAKRGQDVALRCDPISGHVSLFWYQQALGQGPEFLTYFQNEAQLDKSGLPSDRFFAERPEGSVSTLKIQRTQQEDSAVYLCASSPTGQVTQFFGPGTRLTVL.

The rearrangement joins TRBV2 to TRBJ1-5; a possible D gene is TRBD1 (6 bases). The CDR3 contains 15 residues. V was shortened by 5 bases and J by 8 bases, with 19 bases between the two germline ends. The germline V gene has CDR1 SNHLY and CDR2 FYNNEI. The CDR3 DNA reads as TGTGCCAGCAGTCCTGAACAGGGACCGAGGGAGCCCCAGCATTTT. It yields the protein CASSPEQGPREPQHF.

J is TRBJ2-1 and V is TRBV5-1, with 10 nucleotides matching TRBD2. Germline lookup yields CDR1 SGHRS and CDR2 YFSETQ. This CDR3 spans 18 amino acids. Trimming cost V 2 bases and J 0 bases; bases outside gene matches: 8. CDR3 nucleotides: TGCGCCAGCAGCTTTAGTAGCGGGGGGACGAGCTCCTACAATGAGCAGTTCTTC. It translates to CASSFSSGGTSSYNEQFF.

The chain links TRBV20-1 to TRBJ1-5; no clear D gene. Trimming cost V 0 bases and J 2 bases, with 8 bases left between them. This CDR3 comprises 14 residues. CDR1 DFQATT and CDR2 SNEGSKA come from the germline V gene (reference sequence). CDR3 loop: CSARDRQGNQPQHF. In DNA form, the CDR3 reads TGCAGTGCTAGAGACCGCCAGGGCAATCAGCCCCAGCATTTT.

This clonotype was detected ten times or more. The chain is built from TRBV11-2 and TRBJ2-5; D is possibly TRBD2 (6 bases). With 6 bases removed from V and 4 bases from J, the gap between germline ends came to 12 bases. In germline, CDR1 is SGHAT, CDR2 FQNNGV. CDR3 length: 13 amino acids. For the CDR3, the DNA is TGTGCCAGCAGTTCGGGACTGCGAGAGACCCAGTACTTC. It encodes CASSSGLRETQYF.

The sample holds a few counts of this clonotype. The rearrangement joins TRBV20-1 to TRBJ1-5, with D unclear. Trimming removed 0 bases at V and 0 bases at J, with 9 bases between. The CDR3 sequence is 15 residues long. Per germline, CDR1 DFQATT and CDR2 SNEGSKA (reference sequence). The CDR3 reads CSAREAGYSNQPQHF. CDR3 DNA: TGCAGTGCTAGAGAGGCAGGTTATAGCAATCAGCCCCAGCATTTT.

The chain carries TRBV20-1 and TRBJ2-5, with D perhaps matching TRBD1 (5 bases). The germline V gene encodes CDR1 DFQATT and CDR2 SNEGSKA (reference sequence). The CDR3 is 17 amino acids. Trimming cost V 1 base and J 11 bases, with 29 bases left between them. The CDR3 is CSARAPQGSRVFNEQYF. In nucleotides, the CDR3 is TGCAGTGCTAGAGCCCCTCAGGGTAGCCGCGTCTTCAATGAGCAGTACTTC.

The CDR3 region is CASSVRRGGDTQYF. DNA of the CDR3: TGTGCCAGCAGCGTAAGGCGGGGTGGAGATACGCAGTATTTT. The chain has TRBV9 and TRBJ2-3; TRBD2 is a possible D gene (6 bases). Trimming cost V 1 base and J 5 bases, with 11 bases left between them. The CDR3 totals 14 residues. Per the germline V gene, CDR1 is SGDLS and CDR2 is YYNGEE. Full variable domain (outside the CDR3, taken from reference TRBV9 and TRBJ2-3): DSGVTQTPKHLITATGQRVTLRCSPRSGDLSVYWYQQSLDQGLQFLIQYYNGEERAKGNILERFSAQQFPDLHSELNLSSLELGDSALYFCASSVRRGGDTQYFGPGTRLTVL.

The V gene is TRBV5-4, the J gene TRBJ1-1; D is uncertain. V gave up 0 bases and J gave up 6 bases, with 15 bases separating them. CDR3 size: 15 residues. Germline assignment: CDR1 SGHNT and CDR2 YYREEE (reference sequence). The CDR3 region is CASSLANVGLAEAFF. CDR3 DNA: TGTGCCAGCAGCTTGGCCAACGTAGGACTTGCTGAAGCTTTCTTT.

V is TRBV6-2 or TRBV6-3 and J is TRBJ2-6; weak D call: TRBD1 (6 bases). Trimming shortened V by 6 bases and J by 0 bases, and 15 bases separated the two germline ends. Germline CDR1 is MNHEY and CDR2 is SVGEGT. This CDR3 has 17 residues. In nucleotides, the CDR3 is TGTGCCAGCAGGTTGACAGGAATCTACTCTGGGGCCAACGTCCTGACTTTC. Encoded protein: CASRLTGIYSGANVLTF.

This clonotype was counted at least ten times. CDR3 region: CSVEGSGNNYNEQFF. CDR3 in DNA: TGCAGCGTTGAGGGTTCCGGGAACAACTACAATGAGCAGTTCTTC. V is TRBV29-1 and J is TRBJ2-1; possible D gene TRBD2, 5 bases. Trimming took off 3 bases at V and 3 bases at J, with 15 bases between the two ends. CDR3 length: 15 amino acids. Germline values: CDR1 SQVTM, CDR2 ANQGSEA.

This clonotype was counted a few times. This sequence joins TRBV4-1 and TRBJ2-7, with a tentative D call TRBD2 (7 bases). The CDR3 is 15 residues long. Germline CDR1 MGHRA, CDR2 YSYEKL. Between the trimmed V and J ends, which lost 0 bases and 6 bases, there was a span of 15 bases. This CDR3 is CASSQDGLRGGEQYF. The DNA of the CDR3 is TGCGCCAGCAGCCAAGATGGGCTGAGGGGGGGCGAGCAGTACTTC.

The chain uses TRBV25-1 and TRBJ1-2; TRBD1 is a possible D gene (6 bases). The CDR3 runs to 14 residues. Germline V lookup: CDR1 MGHDK, CDR2 SYGVNS. Trimming stripped 4 bases from V and 2 bases from J, with 11 bases between. CDR3 loop: CASSVDRMNYGYTF. The CDR3 bases are TGTGCCAGCAGTGTCGACAGGATGAACTATGGCTACACCTTC.

This clonotype was seen repeatedly, ten times or more. The V call is TRBV5-1, the J call TRBJ2-5, with D maybe TRBD2 (6 bases). V was cut by 2 bases and J by 5 bases, with 16 bases left in between. CDR1 and CDR2 (germline): SGHRS, YFSETQ. The CDR3 covers 15 residues. The DNA of the CDR3 is TGCGCCAGCAGCTTTCAACAAGGCGGGGTGGAGACCCAGTACTTC. Amino acid sequence: CASSFQQGGVETQYF.

A word on this clonotype: Germline and junction disagree at one end, which may indicate a read error. This chain links TRBV28 with TRBJ1-4; TRBD1 agrees at 7 bases. CDR3 length: 16 residues. The germline gives CDR1 MDHEN, CDR2 SYDVKM. The CDR3 protein is CASSLLSGGESEKPFF. As DNA, the CDR3 is TGTGCCAGCAGTTTGCTTTCAGGGGGAGAGAGTGAAAAACCGTTTTTT.

This sequence joins TRBV20-1 and TRBJ2-1; unclear D gene. The CDR3 covers 12 residues. Germline lookup yields CDR1 DFQATT and CDR2 SNEGSKA (reference sequence). Trimming stripped 3 bases from V and 5 bases from J, with 8 bases between. Here the CDR3 reads CSASVNNNEQFF. The CDR3 DNA reads as TGCAGTGCTAGCGTCAACAACAATGAGCAGTTCTTC.

J is TRBJ2-3 and V is TRBV20-1; 9 bases fit TRBD2. CDR3 length: 17 residues. In germline, CDR1 is DFQATT, CDR2 SNEGSKA (reference sequence). V dropped 5 bases and J dropped 3; count of bases not matched to a gene: 15. The CDR3 nucleotides read TGCAGTGCTTACGGGCGGGGGGGCCCGACCTCGACAGATACGCAGTATTTT. The encoded protein is CSAYGRGGPTSTDTQYF.